Listed below are T cell receptor beta chains from one sample, sequenced in a study of a mutant IDH1 vaccine in newly diagnosed glioma. The table came from immunoSEQ multiplex PCR; TCRdb's copy has only in-frame clones and leaves some out. The table has 90,000 to 100,000 clones, approximately 90% seen once. Sequencing used PBMCs, obtained from a glioma patient treated with radiotherapy, temozolomide or both. These receptors were taken from a woman in her forties or fifties with glioma. Both conserved end residues are part of each CDR3. Fields, in order: V gene, J gene, D gene, CDR3 protein. The D gene is left open where the match is weak.

v_gene: TRBV18; j_gene: TRBJ2-5; d_gene: .; CDR3aa: CASSPGGSGGTQYF
v_gene: TRBV9; j_gene: TRBJ2-1; d_gene: TRBD2; CDR3aa: CASSVGGGRASNEQFF
v_gene: TRBV19; j_gene: TRBJ1-4; d_gene: .; CDR3aa: CASTRTGNFNEKLFF
v_gene: TRBV6-5; j_gene: TRBJ1-5; d_gene: .; CDR3aa: CASRLSNQPQHF
v_gene: TRBV20-1; j_gene: TRBJ2-7; d_gene: .; CDR3aa: CSAERGYEQYF
v_gene: TRBV5-1; j_gene: TRBJ2-2; d_gene: .; CDR3aa: CASSAGGGAGELFF
v_gene: TRBV4-1; j_gene: TRBJ2-7; d_gene: .; CDR3aa: CASSQEERASYEQYF
v_gene: TRBV5-1; j_gene: TRBJ2-3; d_gene: .; CDR3aa: CASSLGQSRGTDTQYF
v_gene: TRBV5-5; j_gene: TRBJ1-5; d_gene: .; CDR3aa: CASSLGGSDMFRGNQPQHF
v_gene: TRBV5-6; j_gene: TRBJ2-1; d_gene: TRBD2; CDR3aa: CASSHRRGNEQFF
v_gene: TRBV28; j_gene: TRBJ1-1; d_gene: TRBD1; CDR3aa: CASSSPGGFAEAFF
v_gene: TRBV5-1; j_gene: TRBJ1-4; d_gene: .; CDR3aa: CASSLTALGEKLFF
v_gene: TRBV23-1; j_gene: TRBJ2-7; d_gene: TRBD1; CDR3aa: CASSQYPGTGKYEQYF
v_gene: TRBV19; j_gene: TRBJ2-7; d_gene: TRBD2; CDR3aa: CASSIGLAGEAYEQYF
v_gene: TRBV11-2; j_gene: TRBJ2-2; d_gene: .; CDR3aa: CASSLGTVGELFF
v_gene: TRBV5-5; j_gene: TRBJ2-2; d_gene: .; CDR3aa: CASSDRKNTGELFF
v_gene: TRBV7-3; j_gene: TRBJ2-1; d_gene: TRBD2; CDR3aa: CASSSGGTNNEQFF
v_gene: TRBV5-1; j_gene: TRBJ1-3; d_gene: .; CDR3aa: CASSPGLSDSGNTIYF
v_gene: TRBV19; j_gene: TRBJ2-7; d_gene: TRBD1; CDR3aa: CASSIRTGEFYEQYF
v_gene: TRBV19; j_gene: TRBJ2-1; d_gene: .; CDR3aa: CASTPEGGRNNEQFF
v_gene: TRBV28; j_gene: TRBJ1-4; d_gene: .; CDR3aa: CASSLGSFGEKLFF
v_gene: TRBV30; j_gene: TRBJ2-1; d_gene: .; CDR3aa: CAWSVQLSSYNEQFF
v_gene: TRBV6-5; j_gene: TRBJ1-5; d_gene: .; CDR3aa: CASRRQALQPQHF
v_gene: TRBV5-4; j_gene: TRBJ1-6; d_gene: .; CDR3aa: CASSLAGYSPLHF
v_gene: TRBV5-1; j_gene: TRBJ1-2; d_gene: .; CDR3aa: CASSWDKAYGYTF
v_gene: TRBV7-6; j_gene: TRBJ2-1; d_gene: .; CDR3aa: CASSSGLYLYNEQFF
v_gene: TRBV27; j_gene: TRBJ1-2; d_gene: .; CDR3aa: CASSDYYGYTF
v_gene: TRBV6-5; j_gene: TRBJ2-3; d_gene: TRBD2; CDR3aa: CASRLSGRVTDTQYF
v_gene: TRBV30; j_gene: TRBJ1-5; d_gene: TRBD1; CDR3aa: CAWSSTGGGNQPQHF
v_gene: TRBV7-8; j_gene: TRBJ1-2; d_gene: .; CDR3aa: CASRPQGGYGYTF
v_gene: TRBV18; j_gene: TRBJ1-5; d_gene: TRBD1; CDR3aa: CASSPRGTGGYSNQPQHF
v_gene: TRBV7-9; j_gene: TRBJ2-3; d_gene: .; CDR3aa: CASSSLDRSTDTQYF
v_gene: TRBV18; j_gene: TRBJ2-7; d_gene: .; CDR3aa: CASSPQDPGYEQYF
v_gene: TRBV7-9; j_gene: TRBJ1-4; d_gene: TRBD1; CDR3aa: CASSLQGARGEKLFF
v_gene: TRBV7-7; j_gene: TRBJ2-5; d_gene: .; CDR3aa: CASSHPRGPQETQYF
v_gene: TRBV12-5; j_gene: TRBJ2-6; d_gene: .; CDR3aa: CASGPGGANVLTF
v_gene: TRBV9; j_gene: TRBJ2-2; d_gene: .; CDR3aa: CASSVEQRTGELFF
v_gene: TRBV5-1; j_gene: TRBJ2-2; d_gene: .; CDR3aa: CASSNTGFSGELFF
v_gene: TRBV19; j_gene: TRBJ2-1; d_gene: TRBD2; CDR3aa: CASSAQGLAGYNEQFF
v_gene: TRBV11-2; j_gene: TRBJ2-7; d_gene: .; CDR3aa: CASSLGQGFYEQYF
v_gene: TRBV7-6; j_gene: TRBJ2-2; d_gene: .; CDR3aa: CASSLVWATANTGELFF
v_gene: TRBV28; j_gene: TRBJ2-3; d_gene: .; CDR3aa: CASSLGGREDTQYF
v_gene: TRBV6-5; j_gene: TRBJ2-4; d_gene: TRBD1; CDR3aa: CASSYDRGPVNIQYF
v_gene: TRBV28; j_gene: TRBJ2-7; d_gene: TRBD1; CDR3aa: CASSWARDRGRVGAYEQYF
v_gene: TRBV7-9; j_gene: TRBJ2-5; d_gene: TRBD2; CDR3aa: CASSLVAGGQETQYF
v_gene: TRBV6-6; j_gene: TRBJ1-2; d_gene: TRBD1; CDR3aa: CASRRPGDRAAGYTF
v_gene: TRBV6-6; j_gene: TRBJ2-7; d_gene: TRBD1; CDR3aa: CASRPLGQGAKYEQYF
v_gene: TRBV5-1; j_gene: TRBJ2-2; d_gene: .; CDR3aa: CASSFQGFVNTGELFF
v_gene: TRBV6-5; j_gene: TRBJ2-7; d_gene: TRBD1; CDR3aa: CASRTGKYEQYF